This record looks at one T cell receptor (beta chain) sequence and its context. These data come from a study of blood T cell repertoires in COVID-19. About the research overall: Spain, Italy and the United States supplied samples that represented acute and convalescent COVID-19. PBMCs, B-cell-depleted T cells, or T cells provided the cDNA or gDNA that made up the material.

Germline V lookup: CDR1 SGHTA, CDR2 FQGTGA. The CDR3 is made up of 14 amino acids. Deletions cut 0 bases from V and 10 bases from J, with 10 bases between. Study processing details: Nucleated cell counts were estimated from reference gene primer amplification. Produced via immunoSEQ multiplex PCR; TCRdb's table is partial and in-frame only. That table gives V, J and clone size, and the DNA gave D and trimming. The table shows about 160,000 clones, with around 90% occurring only once. This receptor was identified in a woman aged 55-69 years with active or convalescent COVID-19. V gene TRBV7-3 combines with J gene TRBJ1-6; D gene unclear. The sequenced material came from peripheral blood. In nucleotides, the CDR3 is TGTGCCAGCAGCTTAACGGGAGAGAAGTCACCCCTCCACTTT. This translates into CASSLTGEKSPLHF.